The entry below describes one T cell receptor beta chain. The method was immunoSEQ multiplex PCR; TCRdb's version includes in-frame clones alone and lacks a portion of them. The sample carries hundreds of thousands of clones, 92% recorded once. Treatment noted: roughly 19 received Ad26.COV2.S at low or high dose, single or two shots; about five received placebo; per-sample allocation not given. Sampling was performed 63 days after the first vaccine or placebo injection. This adult donor, from Boston, was 18-55 years old. The data belong to a study of Ad26.COV2.S vaccination and SARS-CoV-2 variants. Per the germline V gene, CDR1 is WSHSY and CDR2 is SAAADI. The CDR3 loop spans 16 amino acids. J gave up 0 bases and V 7 bases, and 9 bases lay outside the gene matches.

The TCR sequence derives from a person between 18 and 59 years old who received the Ad26.COV2.S COVID-19 vaccine or a placebo. This rearrangement joins TRBV10-2 to TRBJ2-1, with TRBD2 identical over 7 bases. The sequences come from peripheral blood, collected in a trial of Ad26.COV2.S vaccine versus placebo. CDR3 DNA: TGCGCCAGCACACCGCAACTAGCGACCTCCTACAATGAGCAGTTCTTC. It codes for CASTPQLATSYNEQFF.